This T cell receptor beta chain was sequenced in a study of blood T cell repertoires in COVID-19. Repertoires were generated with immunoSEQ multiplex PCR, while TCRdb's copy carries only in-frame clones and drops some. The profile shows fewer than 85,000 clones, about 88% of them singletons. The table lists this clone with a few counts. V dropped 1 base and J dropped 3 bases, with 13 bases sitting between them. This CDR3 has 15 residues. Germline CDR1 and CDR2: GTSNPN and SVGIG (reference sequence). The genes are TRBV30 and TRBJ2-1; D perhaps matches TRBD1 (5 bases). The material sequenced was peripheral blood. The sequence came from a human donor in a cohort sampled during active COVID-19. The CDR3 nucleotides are TGTGCCTGGAGTGGAAGACAGACCGACTACAATGAGCAGTTCTTC. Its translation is CAWSGRQTDYNEQFF.